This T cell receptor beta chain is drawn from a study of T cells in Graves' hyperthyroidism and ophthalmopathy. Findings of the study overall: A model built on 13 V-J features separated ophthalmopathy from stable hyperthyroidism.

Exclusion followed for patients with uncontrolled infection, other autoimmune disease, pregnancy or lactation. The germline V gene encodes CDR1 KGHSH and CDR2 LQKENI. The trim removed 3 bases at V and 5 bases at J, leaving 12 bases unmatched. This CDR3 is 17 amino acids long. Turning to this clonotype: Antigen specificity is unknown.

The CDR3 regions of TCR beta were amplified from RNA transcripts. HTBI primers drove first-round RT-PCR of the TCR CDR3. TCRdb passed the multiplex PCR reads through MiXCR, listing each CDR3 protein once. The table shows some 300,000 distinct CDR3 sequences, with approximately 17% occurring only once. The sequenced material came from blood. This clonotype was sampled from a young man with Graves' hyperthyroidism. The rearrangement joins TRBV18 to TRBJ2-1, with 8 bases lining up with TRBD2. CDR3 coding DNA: TGTGCCAGCTCACCCCCTGGGAGCGGGAGACTCCACAATGAGCAGTTCTTC. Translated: CASSPPGSGRLHNEQFF.